What follows is one T cell receptor (beta chain) and its context. Its antigen is not known. This sample was taken from a study of long-term antiretroviral therapy in people with HIV. With 6 bases clipped from V and 2 bases from J, the junction kept 4 bases outside the gene matches. Germline-derived CDR1 and CDR2 are SEHNR and FQNEAQ (reference sequence). The CDR3 runs to 14 residues. Runs used v3.0 of the immunoSEQ assay and were done at survey level. Sequenced by immunoSEQ multiplex PCR; TCRdb stores in-frame clones only, minus some. The table lists about 22,000 clones, 65% to 90% of them singletons. Findings and caveats of the study: Within the repertoire, clones expanded before ART were dominant at all time points.

This TCR was recovered from a man aged 18 to 30 with HIV. The source material was unsorted PBMCs, sampled 0.1 years before starting antiretroviral therapy. The V call is TRBV7-9, the J call TRBJ2-7; 10 nucleotides agree with TRBD2. This CDR3 is CASSLAGVAYEQYF. CDR3 in DNA: TGTGCCAGCAGTCTAGCGGGAGTGGCCTACGAGCAGTACTTC.